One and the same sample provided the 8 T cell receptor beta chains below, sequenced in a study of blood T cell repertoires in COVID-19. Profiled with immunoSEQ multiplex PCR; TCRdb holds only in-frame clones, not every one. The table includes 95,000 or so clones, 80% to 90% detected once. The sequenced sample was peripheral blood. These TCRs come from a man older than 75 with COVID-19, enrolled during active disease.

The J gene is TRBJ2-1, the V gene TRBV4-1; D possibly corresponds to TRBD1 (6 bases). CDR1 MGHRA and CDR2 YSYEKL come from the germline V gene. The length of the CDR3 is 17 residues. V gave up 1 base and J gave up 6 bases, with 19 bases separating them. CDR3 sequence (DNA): TGCGCCAGCAGCCAAGGTCGATCTGGGGGCAGCGGCAATGAGCAGTTCTTC. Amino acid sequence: CASSQGRSGGSGNEQFF.

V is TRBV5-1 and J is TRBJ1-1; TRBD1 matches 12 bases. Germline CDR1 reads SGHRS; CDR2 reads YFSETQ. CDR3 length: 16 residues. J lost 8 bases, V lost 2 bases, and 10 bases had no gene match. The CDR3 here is CASSFGPHGTGGEAFF. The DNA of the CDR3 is TGCGCCAGCAGCTTCGGACCTCACGGGACAGGGGGCGAAGCTTTCTTT.

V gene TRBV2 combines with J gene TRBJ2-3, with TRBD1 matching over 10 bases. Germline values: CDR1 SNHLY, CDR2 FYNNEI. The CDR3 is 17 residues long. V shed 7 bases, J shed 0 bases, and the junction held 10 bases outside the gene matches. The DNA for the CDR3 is TGTGCCAGCAAATCGAGGACAGGGGGTAGAAGCACAGATACGCAGTATTTT. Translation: CASKSRTGGRSTDTQYF. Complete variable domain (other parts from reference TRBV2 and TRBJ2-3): EPEVTQTPSHQVTQMGQEVILRCVPISNHLYFYWYRQILGQKVEFLVSFYNNEISEKSEIFDDQFSVERPDGSNFTLKIRSTKLEDSAMYFCASKSRTGGRSTDTQYFGPGTRLTVL.

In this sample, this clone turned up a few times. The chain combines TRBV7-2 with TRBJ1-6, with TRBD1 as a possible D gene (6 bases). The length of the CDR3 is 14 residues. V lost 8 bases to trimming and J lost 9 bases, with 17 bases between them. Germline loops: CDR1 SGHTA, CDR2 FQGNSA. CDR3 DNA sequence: TGTGCCAGCGCCCGGGACACCCCTCCTTCACCCCTCCACTTT. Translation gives CASARDTPPSPLHF.

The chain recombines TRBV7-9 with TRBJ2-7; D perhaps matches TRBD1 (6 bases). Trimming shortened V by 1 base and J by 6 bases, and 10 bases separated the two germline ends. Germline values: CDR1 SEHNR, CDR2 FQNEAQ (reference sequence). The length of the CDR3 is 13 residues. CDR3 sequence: CASSLVAGAEQYF. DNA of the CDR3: TGTGCCAGCAGCTTAGTTGCAGGGGCCGAGCAGTACTTC.

CDR3 loop: CASSHGQAIVNEQFF. DNA for the CDR3: TGTGCCAGCAGCCATGGACAGGCTATAGTCAATGAGCAGTTCTTC. The V call is TRBV5-5, the J call TRBJ2-1, with 7 bases matching TRBD1. Germline CDR1 SGHKS, CDR2 YYEKEE (reference sequence). V lost 4 bases and J lost 6; bases outside the gene matches: 10. CDR3 length: 15 amino acids.

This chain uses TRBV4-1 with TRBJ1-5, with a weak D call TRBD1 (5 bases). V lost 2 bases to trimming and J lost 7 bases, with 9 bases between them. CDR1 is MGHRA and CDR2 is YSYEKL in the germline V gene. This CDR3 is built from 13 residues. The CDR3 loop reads CASSQQGGQPQHF. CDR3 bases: TGCGCCAGCAGCCAACAGGGAGGGCAGCCCCAGCATTTT.

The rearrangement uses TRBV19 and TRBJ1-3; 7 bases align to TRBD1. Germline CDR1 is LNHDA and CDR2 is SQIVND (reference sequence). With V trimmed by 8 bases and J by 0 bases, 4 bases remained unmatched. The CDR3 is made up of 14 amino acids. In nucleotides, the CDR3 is TGTGCCAGTGGGGGACAGCACTCTGGAAACACCATATATTTT. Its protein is CASGGQHSGNTIYF. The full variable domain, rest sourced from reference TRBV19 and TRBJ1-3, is DGGITQSPKYLFRKEGQNVTLSCEQNLNHDAMYWYRQDPGQGLRLIYYSQIVNDFQKGDIAEGYSVSREKKESFPLTVTSAQKNPTAFYLCASGGQHSGNTIYFGEGSWLTVV.